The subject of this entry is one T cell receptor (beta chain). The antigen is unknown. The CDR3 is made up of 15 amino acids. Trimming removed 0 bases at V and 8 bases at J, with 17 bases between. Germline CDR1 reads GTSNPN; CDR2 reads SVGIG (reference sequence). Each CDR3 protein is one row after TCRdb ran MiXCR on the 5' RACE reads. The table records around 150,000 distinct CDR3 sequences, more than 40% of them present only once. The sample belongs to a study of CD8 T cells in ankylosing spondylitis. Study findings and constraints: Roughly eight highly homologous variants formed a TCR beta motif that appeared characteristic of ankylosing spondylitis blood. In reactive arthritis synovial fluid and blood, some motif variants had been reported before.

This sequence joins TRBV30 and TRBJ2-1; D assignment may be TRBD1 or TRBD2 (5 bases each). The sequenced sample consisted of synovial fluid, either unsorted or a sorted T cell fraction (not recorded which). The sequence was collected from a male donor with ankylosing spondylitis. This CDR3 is CAWSVGAGTRDEQFF. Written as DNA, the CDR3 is TGTGCCTGGAGTGTTGGGGCAGGGACGAGGGATGAGCAGTTCTTC.